The present entry profiles one T cell receptor beta chain with its context. The antigen is not known. The data stem from a study of cytomegalovirus exposure and HLA in healthy donors. Across the whole study: Inside one of the first data releases sat tens of millions of unique TCRs taken from HLA-typed donors. When fewer than 500 donors were genotyped, just over 80% of them were found to fall in the Caucasian-associated ancestry cluster. General study results and limits: As a later analysis showed, a missense DCLRE1C variant was linked to trimming of TCR beta V- and J-genes. Most likely, a cluster of highly shared sequence variants arose as a sequencing artifact.

PCR employed 60 Vbeta and 13 Jbeta primers. The repertoire was sequenced with immunoSEQ multiplex PCR; TCRdb's copy has only in-frame clones and lacks some. The repertoire has tens of thousands of clones, around three quarters of them found once; the top ten carry roughly 7.8%. Material: PBMCs. This receptor was taken from a man between 18 and 29 years old in good health and CMV-seropositive.

This CDR3 reads CASSPRFSGELFF. DNA for the CDR3: TGTGCCAGCTCACCTCGTTTTTCCGGGGAGCTGTTTTTT. The chain is built from TRBV18 and TRBJ2-2; D gene uncertain. The CDR3 runs 13 residues. Germline V gene data show CDR1 as KGHSH and CDR2 as LQKENI. Trimming took 3 bases from V and 6 from J, leaving 8 bases between them. Using reference TRBV18 and TRBJ2-2 for the parts outside the CDR3, the full variable domain is NAGVMQNPRHLVRRRGQEARLRCSPMKGHSHVYWYRQLPEEGLKFMVYLQKENIIDESGMPKERFSAEFPKEGPSILRIQQVVRGDSAAYFCASSPRFSGELFFGEGSRLTVL.